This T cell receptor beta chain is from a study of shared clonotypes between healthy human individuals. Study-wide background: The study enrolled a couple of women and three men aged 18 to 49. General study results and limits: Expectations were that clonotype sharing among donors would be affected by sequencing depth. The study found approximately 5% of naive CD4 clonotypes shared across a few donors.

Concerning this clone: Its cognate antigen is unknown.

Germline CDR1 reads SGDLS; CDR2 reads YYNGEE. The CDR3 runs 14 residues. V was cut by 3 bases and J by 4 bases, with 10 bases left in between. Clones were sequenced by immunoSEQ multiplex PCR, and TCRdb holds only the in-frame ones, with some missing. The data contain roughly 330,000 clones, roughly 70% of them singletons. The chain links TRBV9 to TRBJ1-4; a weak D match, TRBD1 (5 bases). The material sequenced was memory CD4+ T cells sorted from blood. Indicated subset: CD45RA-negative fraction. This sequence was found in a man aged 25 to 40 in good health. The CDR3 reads CASSEGILNEKLFF. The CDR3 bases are TGTGCCAGCAGCGAGGGGATACTTAATGAAAAACTGTTTTTT.